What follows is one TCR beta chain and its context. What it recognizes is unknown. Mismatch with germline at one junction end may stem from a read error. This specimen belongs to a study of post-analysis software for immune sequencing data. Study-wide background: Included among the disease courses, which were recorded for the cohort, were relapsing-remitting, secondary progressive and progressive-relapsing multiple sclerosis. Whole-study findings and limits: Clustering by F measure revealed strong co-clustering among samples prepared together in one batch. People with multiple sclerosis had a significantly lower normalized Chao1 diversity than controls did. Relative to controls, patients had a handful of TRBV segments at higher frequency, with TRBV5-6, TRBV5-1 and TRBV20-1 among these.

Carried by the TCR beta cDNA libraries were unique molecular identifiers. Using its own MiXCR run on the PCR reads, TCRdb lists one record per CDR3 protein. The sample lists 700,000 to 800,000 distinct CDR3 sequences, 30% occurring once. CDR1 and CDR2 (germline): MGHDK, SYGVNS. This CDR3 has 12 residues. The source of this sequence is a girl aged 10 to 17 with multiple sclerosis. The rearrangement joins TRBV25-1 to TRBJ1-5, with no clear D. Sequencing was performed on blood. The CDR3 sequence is CVSSVSNQPQHF. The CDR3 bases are TGTGTCAGCAGTGTTTCAAATCAGCCCCAGCATTTT.